The TCR beta chain described here comes from a study of technical replicates of blood from a handful of donors. The CDR3 extends over 14 amino acids. Deletions cut 4 bases from V and 7 bases from J, with 17 bases between. The protocol was immunoSEQ multiplex PCR, while the TCRdb copy is restricted to in-frame clones and leaves out a portion. The data show about 70,000 clones, with 70% to 90% seen just once and 4% to 5.5% held by the top ten. Specimen: PBMCs. This TCR was sampled from a human donor in good health. Some clones in this sample may be carry-over from other donors' samples. This chain joins TRBV5-3 and TRBJ2-5; D is possibly TRBD1 (5 bases). TRBV5-3 is marked as an open reading frame, function uncertain. The CDR3 nucleotides are TGTGCCAGAAGCACCCGAGCAGGGTCCGGGACCCAGTACTTC. Translation gives CARSTRAGSGTQYF.